Listed here are 20 T cell receptor beta chains from one sample, sequenced in a study of T-cell reconstitution after alpha-beta-depleted transplantation in children. Preparation of the TCRbeta library was carried out with unique molecular identifiers. TCRdb reprocessed the PCR reads with MiXCR, giving one entry per CDR3 protein. The repertoire holds around 600,000 distinct CDR3 sequences, with roughly 24% as singletons. The sequencing used PBMCs, mostly from graft donor cells, collected 360 days after TCRalphabeta/CD19-depleted stem cell transplant. The receptor source for this set is a boy in the first two years of life who had a stem cell transplant for acute myeloid leukemia, so the T cells may come from the graft donor.

The V call is TRBV18, the J call TRBJ2-1; 7 bases align to TRBD1. Germline V gene data show CDR1 as KGHSH and CDR2 as LQKENI. This CDR3 is built from 13 residues. The junction had 8 bases not matched to a gene; V was cut back by 6 bases and J by 9 bases. The CDR3, as DNA: TGTGCCAGCTCCCGGGTCGACAGGGCTGAGCAGTTCTTC. Translated, it gives CASSRVDRAEQFF.

The chain couples TRBV20-1 to TRBJ1-5, with D possibly TRBD1 on 5 matching bases. CDR1 and CDR2 from the germline V gene are DFQATT and SNEGSKA (reference sequence). Deletions cut 3 bases from V and 1 base from J, with 10 bases between. CDR3 length: 14 amino acids. This chain's CDR3 is CSARKGESNQPQHF. The CDR3 DNA is TGCAGTGCTAGGAAAGGGGAAAGCAATCAGCCCCAGCATTTT.

This clonotype was detected ten times or more. The rearrangement uses TRBV20-1 and TRBJ1-1, with D possibly matching TRBD1 (5 bases). CDR1 is DFQATT and CDR2 is SNEGSKA in the germline V gene (reference sequence). V dropped 1 base and J dropped 4 bases, with 10 bases sitting between them. The CDR3 runs to 13 residues. The CDR3 coding sequence is TGCAGTGCTAGAGTTACGGGGACCACTGAAGCTTTCTTT. It yields the protein CSARVTGTTEAFF.

This clonotype was detected ten times or more. The V and J genes are TRBV5-6 and TRBJ2-3, with 8 bases lining up with TRBD2. The CDR3 has 15 amino acids. V lost 2 bases, J lost 0 bases, and 2 bases stayed unmatched. Germline V lookup: CDR1 SGHDT, CDR2 YYEEEE. The CDR3 reads CASSFAGGSTDTQYF. For the CDR3, the DNA is TGTGCCAGCAGCTTCGCGGGGGGTAGCACAGATACGCAGTATTTT.

This clonotype was recorded at least ten times. V and J are TRBV7-9 and TRBJ1-1, with D possibly TRBD1 on 5 matching bases. Trimming left V 3 bases short and J 3 bases short, with 17 bases between. There are 16 residues in the CDR3. CDR1 is SEHNR, CDR2 FQNEAQ, per germline (reference sequence). CDR3 sequence reads: CASSLGDPGYYTEAFF. The CDR3 DNA reads TGTGCCAGCAGCTTGGGGGACCCGGGTTACTACACTGAAGCTTTCTTT.

This chain links TRBV7-8 with TRBJ2-5; the match to TRBD2 covers 8 bases. Germline lookup yields CDR1 SGHVS and CDR2 FQNEAQ. CDR3 size: 18 residues. The ends lost 5 bases at V and 4 bases at J; junction bases unmatched: 18. This chain's CDR3 is CASSPDPSGGGRGETQYF. The CDR3 DNA reads as TGTGCCAGCAGCCCTGACCCCTCCGGCGGGGGGCGAGGAGAGACCCAGTACTTC.

This clonotype was counted at least ten times. The chain combines TRBV20-1 with TRBJ2-2; D remains unclear. The CDR3 extends over 12 amino acids. Deletions cut 0 bases from V and 5 bases from J, with 4 bases between. From germline, CDR1 is DFQATT and CDR2 SNEGSKA (reference sequence). CDR3 protein: CSAREMTGELFF. CDR3 coding DNA: TGCAGTGCTAGAGAAATGACCGGGGAGCTGTTTTTT.

This clonotype was observed many times. The chain recombines TRBV5-1 with TRBJ2-1; no firm D call. The CDR3 has 12 residues. Trimming stripped 5 bases from V and 9 bases from J, with 12 bases between. Germline CDR1 SGHRS, CDR2 YFSETQ. The CDR3, as DNA: TGCGCCAGCAGTCGAACACTTGGTGAGCAGTTCTTC. Encoded protein: CASSRTLGEQFF. Full variable domain (remainder filled in from reference TRBV5-1 and TRBJ2-1): KAGVTQTPRYLIKTRGQQVTLSCSPISGHRSVSWYQQTPGQGLQFLFEYFSETQRNKGNFPGRFSGRQFSNSRSEMNVSTLELGDSALYLCASSRTLGEQFFGPGTRLTVL.

In its sample, this clonotype was seen a few times. The CDR3 DNA is TGCAGTGCCTACAGGGGGCCGTCAGGACAGCCCCAGCATTTT. It is translated as CSAYRGPSGQPQHF. The gene calls are TRBV20-1 and TRBJ1-5, with 9 bases aligning to TRBD1. The CDR3 length is 14 residues. The V and J ends lost 6 bases and 7 bases, in that order; junction bases with no gene match: 10. Germline values: CDR1 DFQATT, CDR2 SNEGSKA (reference sequence).

This clonotype showed up many times. The chain joins TRBV20-1 to TRBJ2-3, with 14 bases identical to TRBD2. With 6 bases clipped from V and 2 bases from J, the junction kept 4 bases outside the gene matches. The CDR3 is 15 residues long. CDR1 is DFQATT, CDR2 SNEGSKA, per germline (reference sequence). CDR3 in amino acids: CSATSGGDNTDTQYF. In DNA form, the CDR3 reads TGCAGTGCGACTAGCGGGGGGGATAACACAGATACGCAGTATTTT.

This clonotype has only a few counts. J is TRBJ2-7 and V is TRBV20-1, with unresolved D. Germline CDR1 reads DFQATT; CDR2 reads SNEGSKA (reference sequence). Trimming took off 1 base at V and 2 bases at J, with 9 bases between the two ends. The CDR3 sequence is 13 residues long. This CDR3 reads CSARGVRTYEQYF. The CDR3 coding sequence is TGCAGTGCTAGAGGGGTGAGGACCTACGAGCAGTACTTC.

This clonotype was seen a few times. The chain combines TRBV10-3 with TRBJ2-1; the match to TRBD1 covers 8 bases. Per the germline V gene, CDR1 is ENHRY and CDR2 is SYGVKD. The CDR3 sequence is 14 residues long. Trimming at V came to 6 bases and at J to 6 bases, leaving 7 bases not matched to a gene. CDR3 sequence: CAISRGQGPNEQFF. CDR3 bases: TGTGCCATCAGCCGCGGACAGGGCCCCAATGAGCAGTTCTTC.

This clonotype came up a few times. The chain recombines TRBV6-2 or TRBV6-3 with TRBJ2-7; 12 bases align to TRBD1. Germline V gene data show CDR1 as MNHEY and CDR2 as SVGEGT. CDR3 length: 15 amino acids. The trim removed 5 bases at V and 6 bases at J, leaving 8 bases unmatched. CDR3 region: CASSTRDRGRGEQYV. CDR3 bases: TGTGCCAGCAGTACTCGGGACAGGGGGCGAGGCGAGCAGTACGTC.

Ten or more counts support this clonotype. The chain carries TRBV7-2 and TRBJ2-5, with 10 bases aligning to TRBD1. The germline CDR1 and CDR2 sequences are SGHTA and FQGNSA. Unmatched junction bases numbered 14, after V lost 5 bases and J lost 5 bases. This CDR3 has 17 amino acids. The DNA of the CDR3 is TGTGCCAGCAGCACCCGTGCCCGGGACAGGGGAGGGGAGACCCAGTACTTC. Amino acids: CASSTRARDRGGETQYF.

This clonotype was observed a few times. This sequence joins TRBV24-1 and TRBJ2-3, with TRBD2 identical over 10 bases. The CDR3 has 16 residues. Germline V lookup: CDR1 KGHDR, CDR2 SFDVKD. J was trimmed by 5 bases and V by 2 bases; bases with no gene match: 6. Here the CDR3 DNA reads TGTGCCACCAGTGATTACAAAGCGGGGGGGCAAGATACGCAGTATTTT. Its translation is CATSDYKAGGQDTQYF.

This clonotype came up a few times. This chain links TRBV20-1 with TRBJ2-7; 10 bases map to TRBD1. The CDR3 totals 14 residues. Trimming took 6 bases from V and 3 from J; bases not matched to a gene: 8. Germline loops: CDR1 DFQATT, CDR2 SNEGSKA (reference sequence). This chain's CDR3 is CSANLGQGYYEQYF. The DNA of the CDR3 is TGCAGTGCGAACCTGGGACAGGGGTACTACGAGCAGTACTTC.

This clonotype appeared many times. The gene calls are TRBV10-3 and TRBJ1-5; D is perhaps TRBD1 (6 bases). The germline V gene has CDR1 ENHRY and CDR2 SYGVKD. The CDR3 runs to 14 residues. V lost 7 bases, J lost 2 bases, and 12 bases lay in between. The chain's CDR3 is CAIKGRGGNQPQHF. CDR3 sequence (DNA): TGTGCCATCAAAGGCAGGGGTGGCAATCAGCCCCAGCATTTT.

Many counts were recorded for this clonotype. V gene TRBV29-1 combines with J gene TRBJ2-7; D might be TRBD1 (6 bases). The germline CDR1 and CDR2 sequences are SQVTM and ANQGSEA. The CDR3 sequence is 13 residues long. Trimming cost V 3 bases and J 4 bases, with 13 bases left between them. In nucleotides, the CDR3 is TGCAGCGTTGAGAACCGGGGACATTACGAGCAGTACGTC. It specifies CSVENRGHYEQYV.

V gene TRBV9 combines with J gene TRBJ2-1; TRBD1 is a possible D gene (7 bases). The V and J ends lost 3 bases and 9 bases respectively, with 13 bases between them. The germline V gene encodes CDR1 SGDLS and CDR2 YYNGEE. This CDR3 has 13 residues. The CDR3 protein is CASSATGRSEQFF. The CDR3 DNA follows: TGTGCCAGCAGCGCGACAGGGAGGAGTGAGCAGTTCTTC.

The gene calls are TRBV9 and TRBJ2-1, with a possible D match to TRBD2 (5 bases). Deletions cut 0 bases from V and 7 bases from J, with 8 bases between. Per the germline V gene, CDR1 is SGDLS and CDR2 is YYNGEE. The CDR3 is 13 residues long. The CDR3 DNA reads TGTGCCAGCAGCGTAGCTACTAGAAATGAGCAGTTCTTC. Its translation: CASSVATRNEQFF.